This T cell receptor (beta chain) was identified during a study of response to subunit inactivated influenza vaccine. General observations from the study: The authors suggested that few new T cells are recruited per seasonal influenza vaccination.

MiXCR, run by TCRdb on the RT-PCR reads, gives a single entry per CDR3 protein. Of 300,000 to 350,000 distinct CDR3 sequences detected, about 20% appear once; the ten largest clones hold about a tenth. This clonotype has just a few counts. Its cognate antigen is unknown. With V trimmed by 2 bases and J by 8 bases, 10 bases remained unmatched. CDR1 and CDR2 from the germline V gene are LGHDT and YNNKEL (reference sequence). CDR3 length: 17 amino acids. The chain uses TRBV3-1 and TRBJ1-6; 9 nucleotides line up with TRBD1. This TCR was recovered from a man between 50 and 75 years old who received an inactivated influenza vaccine. Sequencing used PBMCs from blood, obtained less than 22 months after vaccination. The CDR3 loop is CASSQPGTGLLDSPLHF. Written as DNA, the CDR3 is TGTGCCAGCAGCCAACCCGGGACAGGGTTGTTGGATTCACCCCTCCACTTT.